This entry is about one T cell receptor (beta chain). These data come from a study of blood T cell repertoires in COVID-19. Profiled with immunoSEQ multiplex PCR; TCRdb holds only in-frame clones, not every one. Of 300,000 to 350,000 clones in the sample, approximately 86% were seen once. Sequenced: PBMCs or T cells enriched from blood (not recorded which). The source is a woman between 40 and 55 years old with acute COVID-19.

The CDR3 loop is CASSLDRVGSPLHF. The DNA for the CDR3 is TGTGCCAGCAGCTTGGACAGGGTGGGGTCACCCCTCCACTTT. The gene calls are TRBV7-2 and TRBJ1-6; 8 nucleotides align to TRBD1. V lost 3 bases to trimming and J lost 10 bases; unmatched junction nucleotides: 5. This CDR3 is 14 amino acids long. CDR1 and CDR2 from the germline V gene are SGHTA and FQGNSA.